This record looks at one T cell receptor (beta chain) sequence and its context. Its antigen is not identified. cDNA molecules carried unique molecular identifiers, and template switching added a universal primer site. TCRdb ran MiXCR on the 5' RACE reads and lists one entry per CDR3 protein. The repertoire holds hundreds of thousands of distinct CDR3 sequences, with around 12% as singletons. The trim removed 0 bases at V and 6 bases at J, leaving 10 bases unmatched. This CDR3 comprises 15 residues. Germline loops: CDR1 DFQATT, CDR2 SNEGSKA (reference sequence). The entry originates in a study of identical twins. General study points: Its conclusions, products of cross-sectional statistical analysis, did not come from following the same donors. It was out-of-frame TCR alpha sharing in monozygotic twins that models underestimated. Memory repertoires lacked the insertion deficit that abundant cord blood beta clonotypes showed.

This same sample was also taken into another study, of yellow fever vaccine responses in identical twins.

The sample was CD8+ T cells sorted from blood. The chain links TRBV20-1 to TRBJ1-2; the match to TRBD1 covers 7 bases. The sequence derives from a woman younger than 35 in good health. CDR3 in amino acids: CSARDGDRVLNGYTF. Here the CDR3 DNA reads TGCAGTGCTAGAGACGGAGACAGGGTTCTTAATGGCTACACCTTC.